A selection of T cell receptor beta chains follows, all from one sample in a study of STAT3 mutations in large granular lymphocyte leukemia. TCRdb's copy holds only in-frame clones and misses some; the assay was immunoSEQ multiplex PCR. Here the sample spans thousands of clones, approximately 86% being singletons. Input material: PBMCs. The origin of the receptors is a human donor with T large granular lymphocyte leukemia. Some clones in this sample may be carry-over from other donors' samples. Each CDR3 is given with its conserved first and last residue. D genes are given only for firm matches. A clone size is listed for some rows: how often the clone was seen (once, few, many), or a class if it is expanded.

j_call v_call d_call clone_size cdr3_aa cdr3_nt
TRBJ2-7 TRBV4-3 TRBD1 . CASSRYITGVEQYF TGCGCCAGCAGCCGTTATATAACAGGGGTCGAGCAGTACTTC
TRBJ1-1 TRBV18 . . CASSTTWAEAFF TGTGCCAGCTCAACCACCTGGGCTGAAGCTTTCTTT
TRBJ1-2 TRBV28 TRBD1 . CASSKPGQYYGYTF TGTGCCAGCAGCAAACCGGGACAGTACTATGGCTACACCTTC
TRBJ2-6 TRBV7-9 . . CASSPPTGGANVLTF TGTGCCAGCAGCCCCCCGACGGGAGGGGCCAACGTCCTGACTTTC
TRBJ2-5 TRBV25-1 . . CASRSPSAPQETQYF TGTGCCAGCAGGTCCCCTAGCGCACCCCAAGAGACCCAGTACTTC
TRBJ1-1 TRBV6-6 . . CASSYSNPSYGTEAFF TGTGCCAGCAGTTACTCGAACCCCAGCTACGGCACTGAAGCTTTCTTT
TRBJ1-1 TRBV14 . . CASSPGPRGDTEAFF TGTGCCAGCAGCCCAGGGCCGCGGGGGGACACTGAAGCTTTCTTT
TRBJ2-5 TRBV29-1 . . CSVNRGAGETQYF TGCAGCGTTAATCGGGGGGCAGGGGAGACCCAGTACTTC
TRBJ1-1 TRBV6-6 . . CASSSLGRTEAFF TGTGCCAGCAGTTCGTTGGGGCGAACTGAAGCTTTCTTT
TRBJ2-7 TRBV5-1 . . CASSQRERSYEQYF TGCGCCAGCAGCCAGCGCGAGCGGTCCTACGAGCAGTACTTC
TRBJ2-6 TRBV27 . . CASSSRTGSGANVLTF TGTGCCAGCAGTAGCAGAACAGGGTCTGGGGCCAACGTCCTGACTTTC
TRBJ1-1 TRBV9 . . CASSVTGNTEAFF TGTGCCAGCAGCGTTACGGGGAACACTGAAGCTTTCTTT
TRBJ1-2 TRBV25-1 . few CASGGQTHGYTF TGTGCCAGCGGAGGACAGACTCATGGCTACACCTTC
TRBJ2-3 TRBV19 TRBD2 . CASSSGGKITQYF TGTGCCAGTAGTTCCGGGGGGAAAATTACGCAGTATTTT
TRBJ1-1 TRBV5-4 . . CAARGSMNTEAFF TGTGCCGCCCGAGGCAGCATGAACACTGAAGCTTTCTTT
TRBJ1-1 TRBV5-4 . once CASSLAGILNTEAFF TGTGCCAGCAGCTTGGCAGGGATCCTGAACACTGAAGCTTTCTTT
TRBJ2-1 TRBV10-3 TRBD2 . CAIRAGLEKRNEQFF TGTGCCATCAGAGCGGGACTAGAGAAGAGGAATGAGCAGTTCTTC
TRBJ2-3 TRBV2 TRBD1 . CASSPGTGGFTDTQYF TGTGCCAGCAGTCCCGGGACAGGGGGCTTCACAGATACGCAGTATTTT
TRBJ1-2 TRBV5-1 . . CASSLSGQYGYTF TGCGCCAGCAGCTTGTCGGGTCAGTATGGCTACACCTTC
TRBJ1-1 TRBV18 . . CASSTLHGVGKNMNTEAFF TGTGCCAGCTCAACCCTACACGGGGTTGGGAAAAACATGAACACTGAAGCTTTCTTT
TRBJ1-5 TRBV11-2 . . CASSPSGNRQPQHF TGTGCCAGCAGTCCTTCGGGCAACCGGCAGCCCCAGCATTTT
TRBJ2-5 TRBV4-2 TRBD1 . CASSQVLTRGRWETQYF TGTGCCAGCAGCCAAGTATTAACCAGGGGGCGATGGGAGACCCAGTACTTC
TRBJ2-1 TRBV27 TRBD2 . CASSQGLAGVNEQFF TGTGCCAGCAGTCAGGGACTAGCGGGGGTAAATGAGCAGTTCTTC
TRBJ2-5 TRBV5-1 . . CASSLGSGKETQYF TGCGCCAGCAGCTTGGGGTCAGGAAAAGAGACCCAGTACTTC
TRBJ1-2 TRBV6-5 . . CASSDGPNYGYTF TGTGCCAGCTCGGACGGACCTAACTATGGCTACACCTTC
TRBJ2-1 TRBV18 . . CASSLQGPEALYNEQFF TGTGCCAGCTCCCTACAGGGTCCGGAGGCCCTTTACAATGAGCAGTTCTTC
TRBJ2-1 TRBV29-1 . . CSVETGAGSRGNEQFF TGCAGCGTTGAAACGGGGGCGGGATCAAGGGGCAATGAGCAGTTCTTC
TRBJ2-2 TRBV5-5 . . CASTSQGSNGELFF TGTGCCAGCACCAGCCAGGGGTCGAACGGGGAGCTGTTTTTT
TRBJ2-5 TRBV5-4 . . CASGSGDQETQYF TGTGCCAGCGGTTCGGGGGACCAAGAGACCCAGTACTTC